Following are 11 T cell receptor beta chains from one sample sequenced in a study of vaccination and CD4 T cells after COVID-19. Sequencing of the DNA from cultured CD4+ T cells was carried out with the Oncomine TCR Beta short-read assay. TCRdb reprocessed the PCR reads via MiXCR and lists one record per CDR3 protein. Of 14,000 or so distinct CDR3 sequences listed, 25% to 35% are singletons. The antigens for these receptors are not known. Documented treatment: roughly 10-day PBMC culture with coronavirus spike peptide pools or control peptides (ViraFEST assay). The sequenced sample consisted of cultured CD4+ T cells from blood. The origin of the receptors is a human donor with COVID-19.

This clonotype has more than one count but fewer than ten. The genes are TRBV15 and TRBJ2-5; D gene ambiguous. Germline loops: CDR1 LNHNV, CDR2 YYDKDF (reference sequence). The CDR3 sequence is 15 residues long. Trimming left V 4 bases short and J 5 bases short, with 17 bases between. Here the CDR3 DNA reads TGTGCCACCAGCAATCGGTACCTAGAGGAGGAGACCCAGTACTTC. Translating gives CATSNRYLEEETQYF.

V and J are TRBV12-5 and TRBJ1-5; D unclear. Trimming pared 2 bases from V and 6 bases from J, leaving 14 bases between. From germline, CDR1 is LGHNT and CDR2 FRNRAP. The CDR3 contains 15 residues. For the CDR3, the DNA is TGTGCTAGTGGTTTGTCTCCCCCTCCAAGTCAGCCCCAGCATTTT. Translated, it gives CASGLSPPPSQPQHF. The variable domain in full, with the rest retrieved from reference TRBV12-5 and TRBJ1-5, is DARVTQTPRHKVTEMGQEVTMRCQPILGHNTVFWYRQTMMQGLELLAYFRNRAPLDDSGMPKDRFSAEMPDATLATLKIQPSEPRDSAVYFCASGLSPPPSQPQHFGDGTRLSIL.

The chain has TRBV11-2 and TRBJ1-2; D perhaps matches TRBD1 (5 bases). The CDR3 extends over 14 amino acids. V lost 5 bases, J lost 5 bases, and 15 bases lay in between. The germline gives CDR1 SGHAT, CDR2 FQNNGV. The CDR3 loop reads CASSEDRSWYGYTF. In DNA form, the CDR3 reads TGTGCCAGCAGCGAAGACAGATCCTGGTATGGCTACACCTTC.

This chain joins TRBV6-2 or TRBV6-3 and TRBJ1-5; D is uncertain. Per the germline V gene, CDR1 is MNHEY and CDR2 is SVGEGT. The CDR3 consists of 14 residues. V shed 6 bases and J shed 2 bases, with 11 bases lying between them. The CDR3 sequence: CASSQRRGNQPQHF. The CDR3 DNA is TGTGCCAGCAGCCAACGCCGAGGCAATCAGCCCCAGCATTTT.

This chain connects TRBV19 to TRBJ2-2; 11 bases fit TRBD2. CDR3 length: 16 residues. Looked up from germline, CDR1 is LNHDA and CDR2 is SQIVND (reference sequence). Germline trimming cut 3 bases from V and 9 bases from J; bases unmatched to any gene: 9. For the CDR3, the DNA is TGTGCCAGTAGTATCTCTAGCGGGGGGCCTATCAGGGAGCTGTTTTTT. Translation gives CASSISSGGPIRELFF.

This clonotype turned up a few times. The chain is built from TRBV20-1 and TRBJ2-7; the D is unclear. CDR3 length equals 13 residues. V was pared by 5 bases and J by 3 bases, with 14 bases between. The germline V gene has CDR1 DFQATT and CDR2 SNEGSKA (reference sequence). The CDR3 DNA reads TGCAGTGCTGGGATTGGGCCGGTCTACGAGCAGTACTTC. This encodes CSAGIGPVYEQYF.

There are a few counts of this clonotype. V usage is TRBV30 and J usage is TRBJ1-3; D possibly corresponds to TRBD1 (6 bases). The ends were cut back, 0 bases at V and 0 bases at J, with 12 bases in the middle. The CDR3 contains 16 residues. Germline CDR1 GTSNPN, CDR2 SVGIG (reference sequence). The CDR3 DNA reads as TGTGCCTGGAGTGTACTGGGGGGCTCCTCTGGAAACACCATATATTTT. Protein: CAWSVLGGSSGNTIYF.

Only a few counts were recorded for this clonotype. The CDR3 sequence: CAAKSRQGSDTQYF. The CDR3 coding sequence is TGTGCCGCCAAGTCCCGGCAGGGCAGCGATACGCAGTATTTT. The chain is built from TRBV19 and TRBJ2-3; D perhaps matches TRBD1 (5 bases). V lost 11 bases and J lost 6, with 21 bases in between. Per the germline V gene, CDR1 is LNHDA and CDR2 is SQIVND (reference sequence). CDR3 length: 14 amino acids.

The chain employs TRBV5-1 and TRBJ1-2; TRBD1 might be the D (6 bases). V was pared by 4 bases and J by 8 bases, with 15 bases between. Per the germline V gene, CDR1 is SGHRS and CDR2 is YFSETQ. This CDR3 spans 13 amino acids. CDR3 sequence reads: CASSPGGAQGYTF. CDR3 DNA sequence: TGCGCCAGCAGCCCCGGGGGGGCGCAAGGCTACACCTTC. The whole variable domain, filled in from reference TRBV5-1 and TRBJ1-2, reads KAGVTQTPRYLIKTRGQQVTLSCSPISGHRSVSWYQQTPGQGLQFLFEYFSETQRNKGNFPGRFSGRQFSNSRSEMNVSTLELGDSALYLCASSPGGAQGYTFGSGTRLTVV.

This chain joins TRBV5-5 and TRBJ1-5, with unresolved D. V lost 3 bases, J lost 0 bases, and 10 bases lay in between. From germline, CDR1 is SGHKS and CDR2 YYEKEE (reference sequence). The CDR3 is 15 amino acids. The CDR3 is CASSSLIGSNQPQHF. CDR3 coding DNA: TGTGCCAGCAGCTCATTAATAGGTAGCAATCAGCCCCAGCATTTT.

This clonotype was seen only a few times. The rearrangement links TRBV27 to TRBJ1-4; D is uncertain. V lost 5 bases and J lost 0, with 10 bases in between. The CDR3 totals 15 residues. CDR1 is MNHEY, CDR2 SMNVEV, per germline (reference sequence). This chain's CDR3 is CASSPRSATNEKLFF. DNA of the CDR3: TGTGCCAGCAGTCCCCGTAGCGCAACTAATGAAAAACTGTTTTTT.